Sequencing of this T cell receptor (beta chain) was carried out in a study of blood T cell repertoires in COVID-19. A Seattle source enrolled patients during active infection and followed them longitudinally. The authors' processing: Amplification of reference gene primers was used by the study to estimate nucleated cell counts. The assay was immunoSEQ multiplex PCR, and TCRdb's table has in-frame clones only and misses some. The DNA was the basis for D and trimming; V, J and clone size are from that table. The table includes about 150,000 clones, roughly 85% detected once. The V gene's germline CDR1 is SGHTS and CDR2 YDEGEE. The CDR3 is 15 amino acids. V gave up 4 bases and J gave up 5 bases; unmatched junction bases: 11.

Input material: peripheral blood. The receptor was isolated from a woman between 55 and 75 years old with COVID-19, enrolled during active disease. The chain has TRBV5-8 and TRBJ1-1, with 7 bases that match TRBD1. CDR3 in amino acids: CASSILTGWGTEAFF. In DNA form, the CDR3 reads TGTGCCAGCAGCATCCTGACAGGGTGGGGGACTGAAGCTTTCTTT.